This T cell receptor (beta chain) derives from a study of T cells in Graves' hyperthyroidism and ophthalmopathy. TCR beta CDR3 regions were amplified from RNA transcripts. Researchers ran a first-round RT-PCR on the TCR CDR3 using the HTBI primer set. One entry per CDR3 protein, called by TCRdb with MiXCR from the multiplex PCR reads. Seen here are approximately 530,000 distinct CDR3 sequences, nearly 20% observed once, and the top ten hold roughly 47%. Whole-study results and caveats: Most clonotypes that expanded in the thyroid above 0.001 also showed up in blood.

This clonotype was counted at least ten times. The antigen is not known. Exclusion of patients followed from uncontrolled infection, other autoimmune disease, pregnancy or lactation. Germline CDR1 is SGHDT and CDR2 is YYEEEE. The CDR3 has 12 amino acids. The V end lost 4 bases, the J end lost 7 bases, and 9 bases lay between the germline ends. Sequenced sample: blood. This clonotype was sampled from a man in his forties or fifties with Graves' ophthalmopathy. V and J are TRBV5-6 and TRBJ2-1; TRBD1 is a possible D gene (5 bases). The CDR3 protein is CASSQTENEQFF. CDR3 sequence (DNA): TGTGCCAGCAGCCAGACAGAAAATGAGCAGTTCTTC.